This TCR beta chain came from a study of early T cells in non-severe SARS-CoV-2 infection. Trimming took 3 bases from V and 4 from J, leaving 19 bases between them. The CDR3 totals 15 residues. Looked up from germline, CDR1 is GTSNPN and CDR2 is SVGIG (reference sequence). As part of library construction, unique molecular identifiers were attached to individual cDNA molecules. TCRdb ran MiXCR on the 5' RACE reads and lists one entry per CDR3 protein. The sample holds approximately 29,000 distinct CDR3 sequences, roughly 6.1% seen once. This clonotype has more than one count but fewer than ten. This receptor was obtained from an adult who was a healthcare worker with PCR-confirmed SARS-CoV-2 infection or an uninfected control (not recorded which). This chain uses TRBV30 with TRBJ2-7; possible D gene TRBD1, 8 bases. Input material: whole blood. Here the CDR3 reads CAWRKTGQGGYEQYF. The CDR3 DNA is TGTGCCTGGAGAAAGACCGGACAGGGAGGGTACGAGCAGTACTTC.